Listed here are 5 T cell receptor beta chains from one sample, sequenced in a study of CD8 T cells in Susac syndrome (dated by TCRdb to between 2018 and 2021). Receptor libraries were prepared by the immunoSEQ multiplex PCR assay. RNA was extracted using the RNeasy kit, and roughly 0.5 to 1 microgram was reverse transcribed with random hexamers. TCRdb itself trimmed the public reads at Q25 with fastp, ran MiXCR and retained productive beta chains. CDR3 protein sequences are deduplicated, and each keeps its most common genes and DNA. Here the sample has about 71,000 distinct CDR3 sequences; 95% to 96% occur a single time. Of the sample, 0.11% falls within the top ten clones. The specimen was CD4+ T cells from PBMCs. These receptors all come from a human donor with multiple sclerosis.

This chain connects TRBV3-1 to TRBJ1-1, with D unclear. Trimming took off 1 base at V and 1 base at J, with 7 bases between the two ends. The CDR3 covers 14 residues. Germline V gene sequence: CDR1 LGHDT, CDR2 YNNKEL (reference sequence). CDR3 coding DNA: TGTGCCAGCAGCCAAGTGCCTGGGAACACTGAAGCTTTCTTT. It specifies CASSQVPGNTEAFF.

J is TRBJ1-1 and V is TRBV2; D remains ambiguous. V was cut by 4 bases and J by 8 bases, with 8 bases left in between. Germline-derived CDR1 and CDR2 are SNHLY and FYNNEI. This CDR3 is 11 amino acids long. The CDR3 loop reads CASSAGGEAFF. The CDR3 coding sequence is TGTGCCAGCAGTGCTGGAGGAGAAGCTTTCTTT.

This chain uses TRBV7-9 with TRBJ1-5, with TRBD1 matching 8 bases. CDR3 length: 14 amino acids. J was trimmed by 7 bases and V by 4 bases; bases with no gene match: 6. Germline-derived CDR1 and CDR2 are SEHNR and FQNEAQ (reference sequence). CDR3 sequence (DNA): TGTGCCAGCAGCTCCGGACAGGGCCCCCAGCCCCAGCATTTT. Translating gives CASSSGQGPQPQHF.

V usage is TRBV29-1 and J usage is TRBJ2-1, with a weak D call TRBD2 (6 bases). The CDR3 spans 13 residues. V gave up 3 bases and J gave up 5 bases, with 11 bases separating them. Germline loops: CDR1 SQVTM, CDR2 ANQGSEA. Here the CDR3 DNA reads TGCAGCGTTGACAGGGAGGAGAACAATGAGCAGTTCTTC. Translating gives CSVDREENNEQFF.

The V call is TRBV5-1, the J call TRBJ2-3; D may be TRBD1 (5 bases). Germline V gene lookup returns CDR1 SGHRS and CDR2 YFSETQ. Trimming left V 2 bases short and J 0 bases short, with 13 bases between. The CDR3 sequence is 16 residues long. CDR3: CASSLDGQTSTDTQYF. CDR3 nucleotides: TGCGCCAGCAGCTTAGACGGACAAACCAGCACAGATACGCAGTATTTT.